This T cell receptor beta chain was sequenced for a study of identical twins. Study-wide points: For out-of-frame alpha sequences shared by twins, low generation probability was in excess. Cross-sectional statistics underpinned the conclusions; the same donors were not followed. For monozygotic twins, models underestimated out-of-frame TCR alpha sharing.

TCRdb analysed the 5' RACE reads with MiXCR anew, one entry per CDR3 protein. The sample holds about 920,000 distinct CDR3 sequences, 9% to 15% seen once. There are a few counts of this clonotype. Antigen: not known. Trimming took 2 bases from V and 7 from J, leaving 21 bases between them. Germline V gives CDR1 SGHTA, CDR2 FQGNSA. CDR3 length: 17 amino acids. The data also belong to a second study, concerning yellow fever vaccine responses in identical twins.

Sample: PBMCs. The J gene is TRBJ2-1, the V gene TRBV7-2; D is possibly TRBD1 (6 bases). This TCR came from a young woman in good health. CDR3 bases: TGTGCCAGCAGCTTAAGGGCCGCGAGGCAGGGGTGGAATGAGCAGTTCTTC. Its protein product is CASSLRAARQGWNEQFF. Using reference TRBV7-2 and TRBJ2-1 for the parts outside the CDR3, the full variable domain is GAGVSQSPSNKVTEKGKDVELRCDPISGHTALYWYRQSLGQGLEFLIYFQGNSAPDKSGLPSDRFSAERTGGSVSTLTIQRTQQEDSAVYLCASSLRAARQGWNEQFFGPGTRLTVL.